Reported below is one T cell receptor beta chain. This specimen comes from a study of T cell changes during pregnancy in multiple sclerosis. Clones were sequenced by immunoSEQ multiplex PCR, and TCRdb holds only the in-frame ones, with some missing. This sample has about 32,000 clones; approximately 89% occur once, and the top ten carry about 0.81%. The length of the CDR3 is 16 residues. Trimming at V came to 6 bases and at J to 7 bases, leaving 15 bases not matched to a gene. Germline values: CDR1 SNHLY, CDR2 FYNNEI. This clonotype was obtained from a female donor in good health, enrolled as a control in a pregnancy study. The chain joins TRBV2 to TRBJ2-1; TRBD1 aligns across 7 bases. This specimen consisted of CD4+ T cells from peripheral blood mononuclear cells, obtained after pregnancy. The CDR3 loop is CASRPRPTRGYNEQFF. The CDR3, as DNA: TGTGCCAGCAGACCCAGACCCACCAGGGGGTATAATGAGCAGTTCTTC. The variable domain in full, completed from reference TRBV2 and TRBJ2-1, reads EPEVTQTPSHQVTQMGQEVILRCVPISNHLYFYWYRQILGQKVEFLVSFYNNEISEKSEIFDDQFSVERPDGSNFTLKIRSTKLEDSAMYFCASRPRPTRGYNEQFFGPGTRLTVL.